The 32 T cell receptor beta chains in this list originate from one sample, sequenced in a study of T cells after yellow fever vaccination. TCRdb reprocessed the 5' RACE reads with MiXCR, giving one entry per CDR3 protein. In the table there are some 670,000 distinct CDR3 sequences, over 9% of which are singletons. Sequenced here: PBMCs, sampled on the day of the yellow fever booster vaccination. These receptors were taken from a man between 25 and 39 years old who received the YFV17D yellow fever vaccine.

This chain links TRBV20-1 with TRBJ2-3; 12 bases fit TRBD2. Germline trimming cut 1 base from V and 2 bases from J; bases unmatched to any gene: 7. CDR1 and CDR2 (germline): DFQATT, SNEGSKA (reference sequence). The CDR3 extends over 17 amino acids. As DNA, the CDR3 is TGCAGTGCTAGAGGACTAGCGGGAGCAACCGTCACAGATACGCAGTATTTT. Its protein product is CSARGLAGATVTDTQYF.

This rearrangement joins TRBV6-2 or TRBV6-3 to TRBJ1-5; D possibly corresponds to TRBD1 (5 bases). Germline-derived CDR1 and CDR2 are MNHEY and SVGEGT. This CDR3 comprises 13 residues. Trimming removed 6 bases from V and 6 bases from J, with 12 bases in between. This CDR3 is CASRDTGIQPQHF. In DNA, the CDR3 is TGTGCCAGCAGGGACACGGGTATTCAGCCCCAGCATTTT.

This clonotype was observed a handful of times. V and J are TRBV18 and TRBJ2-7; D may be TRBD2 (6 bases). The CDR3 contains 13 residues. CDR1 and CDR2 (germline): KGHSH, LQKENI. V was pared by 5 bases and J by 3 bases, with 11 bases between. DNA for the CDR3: TGTGCCAGCTCAGCGGGGCCTGACTACGAGCAGTACTTC. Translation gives CASSAGPDYEQYF. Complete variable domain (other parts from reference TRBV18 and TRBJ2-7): NAGVMQNPRHLVRRRGQEARLRCSPMKGHSHVYWYRQLPEEGLKFMVYLQKENIIDESGMPKERFSAEFPKEGPSILRIQQVVRGDSAAYFCASSAGPDYEQYFGPGTRLTVT.

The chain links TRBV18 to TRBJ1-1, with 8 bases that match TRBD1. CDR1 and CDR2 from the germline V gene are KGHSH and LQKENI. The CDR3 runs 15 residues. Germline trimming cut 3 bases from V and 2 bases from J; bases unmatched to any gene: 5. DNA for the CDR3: TGTGCCAGCTCACCCAGGACAGGGTCAAACACTGAAGCTTTCTTT. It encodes CASSPRTGSNTEAFF.

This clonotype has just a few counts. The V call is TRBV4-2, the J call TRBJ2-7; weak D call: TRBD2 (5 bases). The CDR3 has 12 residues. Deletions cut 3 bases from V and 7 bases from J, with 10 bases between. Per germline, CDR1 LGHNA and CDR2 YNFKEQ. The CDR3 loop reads CASSQNSGEQYF. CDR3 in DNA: TGTGCCAGCAGCCAGAACAGCGGTGAGCAGTACTTC.

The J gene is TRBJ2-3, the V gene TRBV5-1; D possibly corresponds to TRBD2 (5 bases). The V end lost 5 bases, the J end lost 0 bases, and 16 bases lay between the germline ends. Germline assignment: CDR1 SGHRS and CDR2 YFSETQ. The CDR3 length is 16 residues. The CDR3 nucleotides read TGCGCCAGCAGAGTCAACGCGGGCCGGAGCACAGATACGCAGTATTTT. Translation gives CASRVNAGRSTDTQYF.

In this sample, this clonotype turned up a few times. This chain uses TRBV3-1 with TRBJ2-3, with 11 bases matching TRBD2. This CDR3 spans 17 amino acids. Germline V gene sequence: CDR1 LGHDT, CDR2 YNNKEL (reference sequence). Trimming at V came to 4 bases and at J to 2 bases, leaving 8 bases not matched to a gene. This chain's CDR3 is CASSRIRLAGSTDTQYF. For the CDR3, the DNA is TGTGCCAGCAGCCGGATCCGACTAGCGGGATCCACAGATACGCAGTATTTT.

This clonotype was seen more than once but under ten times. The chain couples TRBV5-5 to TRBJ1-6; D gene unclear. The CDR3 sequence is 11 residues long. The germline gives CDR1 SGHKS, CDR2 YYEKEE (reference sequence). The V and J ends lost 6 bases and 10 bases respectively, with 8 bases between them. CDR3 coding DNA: TGTGCCAGCACCTCGGGATCACCCCTCCACTTT. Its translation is CASTSGSPLHF.

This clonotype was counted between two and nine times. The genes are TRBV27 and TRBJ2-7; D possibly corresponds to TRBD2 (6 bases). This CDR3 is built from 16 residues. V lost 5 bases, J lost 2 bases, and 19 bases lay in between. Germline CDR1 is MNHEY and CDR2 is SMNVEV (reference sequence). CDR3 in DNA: TGTGCCAGCAGTCCCCAACCCGGCGGGGCCACCTACGAGCAGTACTTC. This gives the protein CASSPQPGGATYEQYF.

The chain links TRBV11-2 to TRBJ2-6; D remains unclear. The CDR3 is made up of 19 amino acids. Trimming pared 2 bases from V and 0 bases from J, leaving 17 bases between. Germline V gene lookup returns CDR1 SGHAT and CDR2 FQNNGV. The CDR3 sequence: CASSLHFGGSNSGANVLTF. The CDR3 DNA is TGTGCCAGCAGCTTACATTTTGGCGGCAGTAACTCTGGGGCCAACGTCCTGACTTTC.

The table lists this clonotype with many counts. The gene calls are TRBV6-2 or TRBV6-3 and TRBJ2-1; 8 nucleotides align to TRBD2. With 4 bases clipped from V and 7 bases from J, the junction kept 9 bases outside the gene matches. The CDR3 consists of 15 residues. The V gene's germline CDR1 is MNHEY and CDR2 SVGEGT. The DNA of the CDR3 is TGTGCCAGCAGTTTCGGGACTAGTATGGGGAATGAGCAGTTCTTC. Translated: CASSFGTSMGNEQFF.

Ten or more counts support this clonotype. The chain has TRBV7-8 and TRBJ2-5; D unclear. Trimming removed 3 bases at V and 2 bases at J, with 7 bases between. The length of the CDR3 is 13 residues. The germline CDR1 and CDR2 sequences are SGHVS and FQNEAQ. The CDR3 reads CASSFGFQETQYF. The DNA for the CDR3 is TGTGCCAGCAGCTTTGGATTTCAAGAGACCCAGTACTTC. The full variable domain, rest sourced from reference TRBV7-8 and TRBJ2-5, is GAGVSQSPRYKVAKRGQDVALRCDPISGHVSLFWYQQALGQGPEFLTYFQNEAQLDKSGLPSDRFFAERPEGSVSTLKIQRTQQEDSAVYLCASSFGFQETQYFGPGTRLLVL.

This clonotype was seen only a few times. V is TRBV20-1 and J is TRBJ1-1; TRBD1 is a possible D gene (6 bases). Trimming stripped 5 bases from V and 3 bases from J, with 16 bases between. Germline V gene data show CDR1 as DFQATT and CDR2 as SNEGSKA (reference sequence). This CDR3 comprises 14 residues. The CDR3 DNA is TGCAGTGCTCGCGACCCAACAGGGTACACTGAAGCTTTCTTT. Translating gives CSARDPTGYTEAFF.

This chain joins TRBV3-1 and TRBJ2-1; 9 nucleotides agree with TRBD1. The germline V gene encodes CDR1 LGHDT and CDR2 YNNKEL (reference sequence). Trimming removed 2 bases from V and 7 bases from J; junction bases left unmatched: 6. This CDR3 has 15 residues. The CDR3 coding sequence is TGTGCCAGCAGCCAACAGGGGACAGGGTTAAATGAGCAGTTCTTC. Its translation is CASSQQGTGLNEQFF.

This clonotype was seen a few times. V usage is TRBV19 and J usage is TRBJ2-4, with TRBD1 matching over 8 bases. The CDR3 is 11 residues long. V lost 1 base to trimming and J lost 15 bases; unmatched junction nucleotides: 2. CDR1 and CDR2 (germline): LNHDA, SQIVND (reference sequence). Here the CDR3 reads CASSIGDRSYF. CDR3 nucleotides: TGTGCCAGTAGTATAGGGGACAGGTCGTACTTC. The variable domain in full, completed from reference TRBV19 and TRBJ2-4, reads DGGITQSPKYLFRKEGQNVTLSCEQNLNHDAMYWYRQDPGQGLRLIYYSQIVNDFQKGDIAEGYSVSREKKESFPLTVTSAQKNPTAFYLCASSIGDRSYFGAGTRLSVL.

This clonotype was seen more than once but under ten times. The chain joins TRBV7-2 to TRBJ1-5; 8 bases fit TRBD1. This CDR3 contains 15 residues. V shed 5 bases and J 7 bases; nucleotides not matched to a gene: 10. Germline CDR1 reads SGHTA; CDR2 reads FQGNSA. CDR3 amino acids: CASSQDRAMGQPQHF. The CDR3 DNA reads TGTGCCAGCAGCCAGGACAGGGCAATGGGCCAGCCCCAGCATTTT.

CDR3 residues: CASSYGGGRGPEQYF. DNA of the CDR3: TGTGCCAGCAGTTACGGCGGCGGGAGGGGGCCGGAGCAGTACTTC. This chain connects TRBV6-5 to TRBJ2-7, with 9 positions matching TRBD2. This CDR3 contains 15 residues. Looked up from germline, CDR1 is MNHEY and CDR2 is SVGAGI. The V and J ends lost 2 bases and 7 bases, in that order; junction bases with no gene match: 9.

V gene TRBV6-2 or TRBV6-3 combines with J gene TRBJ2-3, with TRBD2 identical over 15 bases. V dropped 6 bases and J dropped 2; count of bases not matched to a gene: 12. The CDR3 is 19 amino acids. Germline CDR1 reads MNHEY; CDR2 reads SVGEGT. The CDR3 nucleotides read TGTGCCAGCAGCCCTACCCCGGGACTAGCGGGAGGCCTCACAGATACGCAGTATTTT. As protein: CASSPTPGLAGGLTDTQYF.

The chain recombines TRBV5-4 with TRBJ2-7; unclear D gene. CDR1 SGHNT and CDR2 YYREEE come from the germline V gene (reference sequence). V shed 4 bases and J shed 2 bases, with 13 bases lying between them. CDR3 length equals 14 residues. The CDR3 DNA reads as TGTGCCAGCAGCCGGACGGAAGCCACCTACGAGCAGTACTTC. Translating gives CASSRTEATYEQYF.

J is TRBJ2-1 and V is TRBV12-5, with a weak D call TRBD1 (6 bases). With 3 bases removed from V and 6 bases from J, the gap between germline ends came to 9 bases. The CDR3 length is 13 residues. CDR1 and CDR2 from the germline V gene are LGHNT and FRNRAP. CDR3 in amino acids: CASGFVTGNEQFF. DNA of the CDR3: TGTGCTAGTGGTTTTGTGACAGGCAATGAGCAGTTCTTC.

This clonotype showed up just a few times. CDR3 sequence reads: CSVEGISDRLVDEQFF. DNA of the CDR3: TGCAGCGTTGAGGGGATCTCGGACAGGCTGGTGGATGAGCAGTTCTTC. The chain recombines TRBV29-1 with TRBJ2-1; 7 nucleotides agree with TRBD1. V trimming: 3 bases; J trimming: 8 bases; junction bases outside the gene matches: 16. This CDR3 has 16 amino acids. Germline V lookup: CDR1 SQVTM, CDR2 ANQGSEA.

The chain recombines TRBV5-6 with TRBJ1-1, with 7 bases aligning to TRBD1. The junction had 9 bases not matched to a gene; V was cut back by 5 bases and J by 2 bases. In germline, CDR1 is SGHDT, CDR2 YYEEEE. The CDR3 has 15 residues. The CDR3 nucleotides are TGTGCCAGCAGTTTTACCGGGACAGCCAACACTGAAGCTTTCTTT. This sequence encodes CASSFTGTANTEAFF.

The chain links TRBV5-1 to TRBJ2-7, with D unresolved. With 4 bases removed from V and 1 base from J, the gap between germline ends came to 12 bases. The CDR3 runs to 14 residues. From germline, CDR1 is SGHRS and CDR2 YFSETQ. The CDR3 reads CASSAPGPSYEQYF. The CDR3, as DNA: TGCGCCAGCAGCGCTCCGGGTCCATCCTACGAGCAGTACTTC.

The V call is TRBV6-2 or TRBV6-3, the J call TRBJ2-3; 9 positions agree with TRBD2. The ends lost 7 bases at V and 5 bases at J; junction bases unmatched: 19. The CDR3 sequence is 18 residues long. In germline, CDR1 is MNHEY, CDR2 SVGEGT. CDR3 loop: CASTSTPSGTPDEDTQYF. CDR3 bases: TGTGCCAGCACCTCTACCCCTAGCGGGACCCCTGATGAAGATACGCAGTATTTT.

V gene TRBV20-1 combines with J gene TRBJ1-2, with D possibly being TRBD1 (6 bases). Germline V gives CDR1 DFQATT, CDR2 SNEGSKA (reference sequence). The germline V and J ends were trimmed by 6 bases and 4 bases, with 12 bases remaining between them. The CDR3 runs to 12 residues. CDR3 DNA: TGCAGTGCCGCGGGACACCGCTATGGCTACACCTTC. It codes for CSAAGHRYGYTF.

CDR3 nucleotide sequence: TGTGCCACCAGCAGGGAAGATACGCAGTATTTT. Translated, it gives CATSREDTQYF. The genes are TRBV24-1 and TRBJ2-3; D possibly corresponds to TRBD1 (5 bases). CDR3 length: 11 residues. CDR1 and CDR2 from the germline V gene are KGHDR and SFDVKD. The V gene lost 7 bases and the J gene lost 5 bases, with 6 bases spanning the gap.

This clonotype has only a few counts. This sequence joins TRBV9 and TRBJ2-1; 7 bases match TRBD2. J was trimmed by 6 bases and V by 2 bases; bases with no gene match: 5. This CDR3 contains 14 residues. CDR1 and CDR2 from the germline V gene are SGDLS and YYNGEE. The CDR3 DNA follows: TGTGCCAGCAGCGTGGGACTACTTGGCAATGAGCAGTTCTTC. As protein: CASSVGLLGNEQFF.

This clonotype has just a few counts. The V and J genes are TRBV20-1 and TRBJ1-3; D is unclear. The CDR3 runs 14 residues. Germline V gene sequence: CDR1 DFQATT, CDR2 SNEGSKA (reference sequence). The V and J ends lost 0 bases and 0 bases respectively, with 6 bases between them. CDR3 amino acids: CSAREGSSGNTIYF. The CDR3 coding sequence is TGCAGTGCTAGAGAGGGTAGCTCTGGAAACACCATATATTTT.

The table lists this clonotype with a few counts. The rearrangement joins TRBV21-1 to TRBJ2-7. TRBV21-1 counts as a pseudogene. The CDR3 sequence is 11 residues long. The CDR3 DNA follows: TGTGCCAGCAGCAAAGCAGGAGAGCAGTACTTC. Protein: CASSKAGEQYF.

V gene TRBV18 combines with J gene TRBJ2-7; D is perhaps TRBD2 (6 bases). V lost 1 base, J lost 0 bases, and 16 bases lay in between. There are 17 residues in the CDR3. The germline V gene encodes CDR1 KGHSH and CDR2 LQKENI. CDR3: CASSPQGRLASSYEQYF. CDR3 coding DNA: TGTGCCAGCTCACCACAAGGCCGGCTAGCGTCCTCCTACGAGCAGTACTTC.

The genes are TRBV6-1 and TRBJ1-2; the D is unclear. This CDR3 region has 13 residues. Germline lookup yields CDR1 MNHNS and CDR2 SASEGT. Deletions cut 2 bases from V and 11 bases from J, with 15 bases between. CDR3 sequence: CASSESRETRYTF. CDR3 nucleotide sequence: TGTGCCAGCAGTGAATCTCGGGAGACGAGGTACACCTTC.

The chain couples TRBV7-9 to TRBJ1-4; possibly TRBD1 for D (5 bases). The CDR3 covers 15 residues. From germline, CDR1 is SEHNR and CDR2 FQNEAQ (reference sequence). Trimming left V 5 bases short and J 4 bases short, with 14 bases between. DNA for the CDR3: TGTGCCAGCAGCCGCGAGTGGGGCCGTAATGAAAAACTGTTTTTT. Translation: CASSREWGRNEKLFF.